One and the same sample provided the 15 T cell receptor beta chains below, sequenced in a study of T cell clonality in common variable immunodeficiency. Libraries were prepared by immunoSEQ multiplex PCR; TCRdb keeps only in-frame clonotypes and omits some of them. This repertoire lists tens of thousands of clones without singletons; about 13% sits in the top ten. Sequencing was carried out using peripheral blood mononuclear cells. The source of these receptors is a person between 18 and 70 years old in good health.

In its sample, this clone was seen a few times. The CDR3 end falls 3 residues outside the read, so it is completed with the germline J gene. The chain is built from TRBV19 and TRBJ1-6; D unclear. The CDR3 has 14 amino acids. Trimming removed 6 bases at V and 0 bases at J, with 6 bases between. Per the germline V gene, CDR1 is LNHDA and CDR2 is SQIVND (reference sequence). CDR3 DNA, as far as it was read: TGTGCCAGTAGGGTCAGCTCCTATAATTCACCC. Translated, it gives CASRVSSYNSP. The whole CDR3 sequence is CASRVSSYNSPLHF.

This clone was recorded many times. The chain's CDR3 is CAWSVTGGTEQYF. The CDR3 DNA, read in part, is TGTGCCTGGAGTGTAACAGGGGGCACCGAG. The chain uses TRBV30 and TRBJ2-7, with TRBD1 identical over 9 bases. Read sequence stops 3 residues before the CDR3 end, and the germline J gene provides the missing end. Per germline, CDR1 GTSNPN and CDR2 SVGIG (reference sequence). The CDR3 extends over 13 amino acids. V shed 0 bases, J shed 6 bases, and the junction held 3 bases outside the gene matches. Supplemented by reference TRBV30 and TRBJ2-7, the full variable domain reads SQTIHQWPATLVQPVGSPLSLECTVEGTSNPNLYWYRQAAGRGLQLLFYSVGIGQISSEVPQNLSASRPQDRQFILSSKKLLLSDSGFYLCAWSVTGGTEQYFGPGTRLTVT.

This clone was seen ten or more times. The missing CDR3 end, 3 residues past where the read stops, is filled in from the germline J gene. The gene calls are TRBV19 and TRBJ2-4, with 10 bases that match TRBD2. The V gene end was trimmed by 0 bases and the J gene end by 0 bases; junction bases not matched to a gene: 2. CDR3 length: 17 residues. Germline V gene sequence: CDR1 LNHDA, CDR2 SQIVND (reference sequence). This chain's CDR3 is CASSIDSGGIAKNIQYF. The sequenced CDR3 bases are TGTGCCAGTAGTATAGATAGCGGGGGGATAGCCAAAAACATT.

This clone was picked up many times. The read halts 3 residues ahead of the CDR3 end, with the missing end drawn from the germline J gene. The rearrangement uses TRBV5-4 and TRBJ2-7, with D perhaps matching TRBD1 (5 bases). Between the trimmed V and J ends, which lost 4 bases and 6 bases, there was a span of 14 bases. Germline V gene lookup returns CDR1 SGHNT and CDR2 YYREEE (reference sequence). The CDR3 is made up of 13 amino acids. The CDR3 here is CASSPKQESEQYF. CDR3 DNA (partial): TGTGCCAGCAGCCCCAAACAGGAGTCCGAG. The whole variable domain, filled in from reference TRBV5-4 and TRBJ2-7, reads ETGVTQSPTHLIKTRGQQVTLRCSSQSGHNTVSWYQQALGQGPQFIFQYYREEENGRGNFPPRFSGLQFPNYSSELNVNALELDDSALYLCASSPKQESEQYFGPGTRLTVT.

This clone showed up many times. The read falls 3 residues short of the CDR3 end, and the missing part is taken from the germline J gene. The genes are TRBV7-6 and TRBJ2-4; D is perhaps TRBD1 (5 bases). The CDR3 sequence is 14 residues long. The V and J ends lost 2 bases and 4 bases respectively, with 9 bases between them. In germline, CDR1 is SGHVS, CDR2 FNYEAQ. The CDR3: CASSLSPGKNIQYF. The CDR3 DNA, read in part, is TGTGCCAGCAGCTTAAGCCCAGGGAAAAACATT.

This clone was picked up many times. The observed sequence ends 3 residues before the CDR3 terminus, with the missing tail filled in from the germline J gene. J is TRBJ2-5 and V is TRBV20-1; possible D gene TRBD2, 6 bases. V lost 3 bases and J lost 3, with 17 bases in between. Germline V gene data show CDR1 as DFQATT and CDR2 as SNEGSKA (reference sequence). The CDR3 totals 15 residues. The chain's CDR3 is CSARDTRGIKETQYF. The covered CDR3 bases are TGCAGTGCTAGGGACACACGGGGGATTAAAGAGACC.

In this sample, this clone turned up many times. Read coverage stops 3 residues before the CDR3 terminus; the germline J gene supplies the remainder. The chain couples TRBV9 to TRBJ2-7; D is unresolved. The CDR3 spans 13 residues. Germline V CDR1 and CDR2: SGDLS, YYNGEE. Trimming took 0 bases from V and 5 from J, leaving 9 bases between them. The DNA read from the CDR3 is TGTGCCAGCAGCGTAGAGGCCCATAACGAG. Its translation is CASSVEAHNE. The full CDR3 reads CASSVEAHNEQYF.

This clone appeared many times. The CDR3 end falls 3 residues outside the read, so it is completed with the germline J gene. V usage is TRBV5-1 and J usage is TRBJ2-7; 7 nucleotides align to TRBD1. In germline, CDR1 is SGHRS, CDR2 YFSETQ. This CDR3 region has 14 residues. V lost 6 bases and J lost 3; bases outside the gene matches: 9. CDR3 region: CASNNAGTDYEQYF. The CDR3 DNA, read in part, is TGCGCCAGCAACAACGCCGGGACAGACTACGAG.

This clone occurred many times. The CDR3 DNA, read in part, is TGTGCCAGCAGTTACGGGGCCGAAATCCACATT. Translation: CASSYGAEIHI. The whole CDR3 reads CASSYGAEIHIQYF. The chain employs TRBV6-2 or TRBV6-3 and TRBJ2-4; D possibly corresponds to TRBD1 (5 bases). Sequencing ends 3 residues short of the CDR3 end; the germline J gene provides the rest. CDR1 and CDR2 from the germline V gene are MNHEY and SVGEGT. The V gene lost 2 bases and the J gene lost 8 bases, with 13 bases spanning the gap. CDR3 length: 14 amino acids.

This clone was picked up a small number of times. Sequencing ends 3 residues short of the CDR3 end; the germline J gene provides the rest. Other DNA variants within this sample encode the same CDR3. The chain employs TRBV18 and TRBJ1-3; 7 nucleotides agree with TRBD1. Looked up from germline, CDR1 is KGHSH and CDR2 is LQKENI. The CDR3 extends over 14 amino acids. The J segment lost 5 bases and the V segment lost 3 bases, leaving 4 bases of the junction unmatched. CDR3: CASSPGQDRNTIYF. CDR3 bases read: TGTGCCAGCTCACCTGGACAGGATAGAAACACC. Variable domain in full (rest from reference TRBV18 and TRBJ1-3): NAGVMQNPRHLVRRRGQEARLRCSPMKGHSHVYWYRQLPEEGLKFMVYLQKENIIDESGMPKERFSAEFPKEGPSILRIQQVVRGDSAAYFCASSPGQDRNTIYFGEGSWLTVV.

This clone occurred many times. Read sequence stops 3 residues before the CDR3 end, and the germline J gene provides the missing end. The chain employs TRBV28 and TRBJ2-1, with 8 bases identical to TRBD1. The CDR3 sequence is 13 residues long. The V segment lost 9 bases and the J segment 7 bases; nucleotides outside the gene matches: 8. Germline V gene data show CDR1 as MDHEN and CDR2 as SYDVKM. CDR3: CASRQGWRNEQFF. The CDR3 bases that were read are TGTGCCAGTCGACAGGGGTGGAGGAATGAG.

This clone was detected ten times or more. The read is 3 residues too short to cover the CDR3 end, so that end is filled in from the germline J gene. V gene TRBV20-1 combines with J gene TRBJ2-7, with D possibly matching TRBD2 (5 bases). Trimming cost V 1 base and J 0 bases, with 13 bases left between them. The germline gives CDR1 DFQATT, CDR2 SNEGSKA (reference sequence). The CDR3 contains 15 residues. The sequenced CDR3 bases are TGCAGTGCTAGAGTAGGACGGGGAAGCTCCTACGAG. As protein: CSARVGRGSSYE. The full CDR3 protein is CSARVGRGSSYEQYF.

In this sample, this clone turned up a few times. The DNA ends 3 residues before the CDR3 does, and the rest of the CDR3 is filled in from the germline J gene. The rearrangement joins TRBV23-1 to TRBJ1-5, with D possibly TRBD1 on 6 matching bases. TRBV23-1 is an ORF, and what it does is uncertain. There are 16 residues in the CDR3. V was shortened by 5 bases and J by 1 base, with 15 bases between the two germline ends. The DNA read from the CDR3 is TGCGCCAGCAGTTTAAAACAGGGACGGAGCAATCAGCCC. The encoded protein is CASSLKQGRSNQP. Given in full, the CDR3 is CASSLKQGRSNQPQHF.

This clone was seen ten or more times. The CDR3 is cut off 3 residues early in the read; its end comes from the germline J gene. The chain links TRBV2 to TRBJ2-3, with TRBD2 matching 10 bases. There are 16 residues in the CDR3. Germline V gene sequence: CDR1 SNHLY, CDR2 FYNNEI. The V gene end was trimmed by 5 bases and the J gene end by 2 bases; junction bases not matched to a gene: 7. CDR3 DNA (partial): TGTGCCAGCAGTCCGGGACTAGCGTTATTCACAGATACG. Translating it yields CASSPGLALFTDT. The whole CDR3 sequence reads CASSPGLALFTDTQYF.

The table lists this clone with a few counts. The read ends 3 residues shy of where the CDR3 ends; the end is completed using the germline J gene. The rearrangement links TRBV5-1 to TRBJ1-2, with D possibly TRBD1 on 5 matching bases. V was clipped by 3 bases and J by 2 bases, with 11 bases between them. Germline V gene data show CDR1 as SGHRS and CDR2 as YFSETQ. The CDR3 is 14 residues long. The covered CDR3 bases are TGCGCCAGCAGCTCGGACACGAACAACTATGGC. Its protein is CASSSDTNNYG. The full-length CDR3 reads as CASSSDTNNYGYTF.